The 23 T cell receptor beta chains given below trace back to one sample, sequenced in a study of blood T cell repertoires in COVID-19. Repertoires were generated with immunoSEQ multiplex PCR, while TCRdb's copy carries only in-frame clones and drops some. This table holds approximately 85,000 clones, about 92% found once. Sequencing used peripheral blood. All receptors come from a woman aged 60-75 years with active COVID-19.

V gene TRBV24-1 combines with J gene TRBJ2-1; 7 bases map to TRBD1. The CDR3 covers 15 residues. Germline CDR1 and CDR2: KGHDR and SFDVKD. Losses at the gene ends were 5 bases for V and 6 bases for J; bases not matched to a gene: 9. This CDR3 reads CATSVKGAGSNEQFF. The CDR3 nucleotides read TGTGCCACCAGTGTCAAGGGGGCAGGATCCAATGAGCAGTTCTTC.

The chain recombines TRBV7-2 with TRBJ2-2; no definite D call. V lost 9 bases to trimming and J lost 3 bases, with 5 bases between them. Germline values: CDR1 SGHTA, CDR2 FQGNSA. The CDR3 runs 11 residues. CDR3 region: CASRYTGELFF. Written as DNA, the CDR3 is TGTGCCAGTCGGTACACCGGGGAGCTGTTTTTT.

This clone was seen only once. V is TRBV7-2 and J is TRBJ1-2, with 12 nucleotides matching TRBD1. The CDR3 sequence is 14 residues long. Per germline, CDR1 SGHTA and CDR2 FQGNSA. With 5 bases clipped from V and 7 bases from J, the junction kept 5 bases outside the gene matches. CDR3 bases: TGTGCCAGCAGCCGGGACAGGGGGCGAAGTGGCTACACCTTC. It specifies CASSRDRGRSGYTF.

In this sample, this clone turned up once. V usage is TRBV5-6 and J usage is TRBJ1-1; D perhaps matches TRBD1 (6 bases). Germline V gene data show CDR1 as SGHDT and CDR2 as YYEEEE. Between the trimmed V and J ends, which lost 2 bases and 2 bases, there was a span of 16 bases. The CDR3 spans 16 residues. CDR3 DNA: TGTGCCAGCAGCTTAGAGGGGACACATCCTAACACTGAAGCTTTCTTT. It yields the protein CASSLEGTHPNTEAFF.

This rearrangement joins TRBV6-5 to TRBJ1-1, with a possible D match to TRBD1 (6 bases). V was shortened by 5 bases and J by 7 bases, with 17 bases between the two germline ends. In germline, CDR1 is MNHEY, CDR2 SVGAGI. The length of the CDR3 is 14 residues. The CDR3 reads CASSPRGAPIEAFF. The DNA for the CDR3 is TGTGCCAGCAGTCCTCGGGGGGCACCCATTGAAGCTTTCTTT.

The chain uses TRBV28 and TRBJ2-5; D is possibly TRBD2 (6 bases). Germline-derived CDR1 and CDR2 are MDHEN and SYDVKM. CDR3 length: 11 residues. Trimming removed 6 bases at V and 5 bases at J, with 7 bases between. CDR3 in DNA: TGTGCCAGCAGGGCGGGGGAGACCCAGTACTTC. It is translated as CASRAGETQYF.

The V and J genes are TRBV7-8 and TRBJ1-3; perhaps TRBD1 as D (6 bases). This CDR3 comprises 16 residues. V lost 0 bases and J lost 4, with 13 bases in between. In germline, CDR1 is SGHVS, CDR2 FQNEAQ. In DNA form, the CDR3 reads TGTGCCAGCAGCTTAGCAACAGGGTTCGCCGGAAACACCATATATTTT. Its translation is CASSLATGFAGNTIYF.

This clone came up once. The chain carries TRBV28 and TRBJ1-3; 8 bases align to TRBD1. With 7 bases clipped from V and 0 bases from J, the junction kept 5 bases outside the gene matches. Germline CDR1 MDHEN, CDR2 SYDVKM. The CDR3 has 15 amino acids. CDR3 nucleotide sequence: TGTGCCAGCACCGAGGGGACAGGCTCTGGAAACACCATATATTTT. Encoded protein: CASTEGTGSGNTIYF.

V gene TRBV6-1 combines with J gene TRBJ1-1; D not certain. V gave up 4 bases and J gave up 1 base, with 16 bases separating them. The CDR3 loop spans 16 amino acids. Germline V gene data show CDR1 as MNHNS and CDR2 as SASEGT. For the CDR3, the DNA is TGTGCCAGCAGTGTATGGGCAGGACGGGGGAACACTGAAGCTTTCTTT. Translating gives CASSVWAGRGNTEAFF.

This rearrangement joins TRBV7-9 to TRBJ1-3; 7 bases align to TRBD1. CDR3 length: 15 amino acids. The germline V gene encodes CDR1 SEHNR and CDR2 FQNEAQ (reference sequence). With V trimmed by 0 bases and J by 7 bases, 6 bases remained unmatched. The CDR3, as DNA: TGTGCCAGCAGCTTAGCAGGGGGCCAGTGGAACACCATATATTTT. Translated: CASSLAGGQWNTIYF.

CDR3 nucleotide sequence: TGTGCCAGCAGCAAAGGACTAGCGGGGGGTCGGGGCACAGATACGCAGTATTTT. It is translated as CASSKGLAGGRGTDTQYF. V is TRBV5-4 and J is TRBJ2-3; 14 nucleotides line up with TRBD2. CDR1 is SGHNT, CDR2 YYREEE, per germline (reference sequence). This CDR3 is 18 amino acids long. V dropped 4 bases and J dropped 1; count of bases not matched to a gene: 8.

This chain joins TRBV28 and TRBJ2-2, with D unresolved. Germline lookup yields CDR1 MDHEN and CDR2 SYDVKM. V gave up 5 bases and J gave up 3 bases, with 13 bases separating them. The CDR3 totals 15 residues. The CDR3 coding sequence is TGTGCCAGCAGTCCTCCAGACTTAGACACCGGGGAGCTGTTTTTT. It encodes CASSPPDLDTGELFF.

In DNA, the CDR3 is TGTGCCAGCAGCCGGGGCTCTGGGGCCAACGTCCTGACTTTC. It specifies CASSRGSGANVLTF. The chain couples TRBV6-5 to TRBJ2-6, with D maybe TRBD2 (5 bases). The V end was cut by 6 bases, the J end by 0 bases, with 6 bases between. The CDR3 has 14 residues. Germline CDR1 MNHEY, CDR2 SVGAGI.

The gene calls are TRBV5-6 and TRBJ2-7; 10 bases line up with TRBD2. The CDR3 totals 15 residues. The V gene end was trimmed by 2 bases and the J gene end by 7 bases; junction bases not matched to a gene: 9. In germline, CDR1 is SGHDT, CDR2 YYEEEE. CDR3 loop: CASSFRAGGPGEQYF. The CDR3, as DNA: TGTGCCAGCAGCTTTCGAGCGGGAGGGCCGGGGGAGCAGTACTTC.

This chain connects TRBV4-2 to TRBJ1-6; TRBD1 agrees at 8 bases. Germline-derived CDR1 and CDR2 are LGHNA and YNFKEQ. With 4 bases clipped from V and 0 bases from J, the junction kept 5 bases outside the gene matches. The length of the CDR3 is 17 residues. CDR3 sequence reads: CASSPSDRASYNSPLHF. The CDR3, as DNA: TGTGCCAGCAGCCCCTCGGACAGGGCCTCCTATAATTCACCCCTCCACTTT.

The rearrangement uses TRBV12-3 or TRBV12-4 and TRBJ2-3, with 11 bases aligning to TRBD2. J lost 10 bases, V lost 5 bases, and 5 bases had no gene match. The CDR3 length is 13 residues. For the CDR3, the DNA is TGTGCCAGCAGTCCCCAGACTAGCGGGGCGCAGTATTTT. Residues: CASSPQTSGAQYF.

The CDR3 is CSVGQGQGEKLFF. CDR3 DNA sequence: TGCAGCGTTGGACAGGGGCAGGGTGAAAAACTGTTTTTT. J is TRBJ1-4 and V is TRBV29-1; TRBD1 agrees at 8 bases. The CDR3 sequence is 13 residues long. After removal of 4 bases from V and 7 bases from J, the junction contained 5 bases not matched to a gene. CDR1 is SQVTM and CDR2 is ANQGSEA in the germline V gene.

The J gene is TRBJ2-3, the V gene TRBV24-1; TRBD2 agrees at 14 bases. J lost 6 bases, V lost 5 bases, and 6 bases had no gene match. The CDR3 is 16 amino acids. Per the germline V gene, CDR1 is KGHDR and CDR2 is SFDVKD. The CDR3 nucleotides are TGTGCCACCAGTGTTGGGACTAGCGGGAGTAAGGATACGCAGTATTTT. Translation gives CATSVGTSGSKDTQYF.

CDR3 bases: TGTGCCAGCAGCCTAGGGACTGGAAACTACGAGCAGTACTTC. This codes for CASSLGTGNYEQYF. This sequence joins TRBV3-1 (or the pseudogene TRBV3-2) and TRBJ2-7, with D possibly being TRBD2 (6 bases). Germline V gene sequence: CDR1 LGHDT, CDR2 YNNKEL (reference sequence). The CDR3 runs 14 residues. V was shortened by 4 bases and J by 3 bases, with 13 bases between the two germline ends.

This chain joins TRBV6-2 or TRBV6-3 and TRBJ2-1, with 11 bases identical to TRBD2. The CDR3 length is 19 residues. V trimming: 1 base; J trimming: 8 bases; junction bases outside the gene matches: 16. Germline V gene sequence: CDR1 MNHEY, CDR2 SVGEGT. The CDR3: CASSYLRKFGSGRADEQFF. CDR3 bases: TGTGCCAGCAGTTACTTGCGTAAGTTTGGTAGCGGGAGGGCCGATGAGCAGTTCTTC.

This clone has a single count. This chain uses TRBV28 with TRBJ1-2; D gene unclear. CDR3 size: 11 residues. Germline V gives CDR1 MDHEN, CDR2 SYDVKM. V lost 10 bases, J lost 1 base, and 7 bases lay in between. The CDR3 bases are TGTGCCATTCAGAATAACTATGGCTACACCTTC. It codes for CAIQNNYGYTF.

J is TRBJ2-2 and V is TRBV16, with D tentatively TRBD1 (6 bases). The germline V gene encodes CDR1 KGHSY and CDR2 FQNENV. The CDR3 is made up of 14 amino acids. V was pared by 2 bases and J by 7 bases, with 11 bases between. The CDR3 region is CASSQGRGVGELFF. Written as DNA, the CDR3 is TGTGCCAGCAGCCAAGGCAGGGGCGTCGGGGAGCTGTTTTTT.

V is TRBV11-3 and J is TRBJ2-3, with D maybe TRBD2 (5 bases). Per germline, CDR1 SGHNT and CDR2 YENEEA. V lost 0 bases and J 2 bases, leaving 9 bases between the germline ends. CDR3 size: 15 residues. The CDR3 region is CASSLDGGNTDTQYF. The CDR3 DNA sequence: TGTGCCAGCAGCTTAGATGGAGGAAACACAGATACGCAGTATTTT.